These 29 T cell receptor beta chains originate from one sample sequenced in a study of blood T cell repertoires in COVID-19. The data were produced by immunoSEQ multiplex PCR, yet TCRdb's version contains in-frame clones alone and is incomplete. There are about 170,000 clones in the sample; almost 85% occur only once, and about a fifth lies in the top ten. The sequenced material came from peripheral blood. These receptors were taken from a woman older than 75 with acute or convalescent COVID-19.

This clone turned up a few times. The chain links TRBV29-1 to TRBJ1-5, with 9 bases identical to TRBD1. J was trimmed by 6 bases and V by 7 bases; bases with no gene match: 7. From germline, CDR1 is SQVTM and CDR2 ANQGSEA. The CDR3 has 13 residues. The CDR3 loop reads CSASQGAIQPQHF. The CDR3 nucleotides are TGCAGCGCGTCACAGGGGGCGATTCAGCCCCAGCATTTT.

This rearrangement joins TRBV6-2 or TRBV6-3 to TRBJ1-5; D not certain. V lost 6 bases to trimming and J lost 9 bases, with 9 bases between them. Germline V CDR1 and CDR2: MNHEY, SVGEGT. This CDR3 spans 11 amino acids. The CDR3 here is CASSDGGPQHF. The CDR3 nucleotides read TGTGCCAGCAGCGATGGAGGGCCCCAGCATTTT.

This chain uses TRBV7-9 with TRBJ2-1; possible D gene TRBD1, 6 bases. The V gene lost 5 bases and the J gene lost 7 bases, with 12 bases spanning the gap. Germline CDR1 is SEHNR and CDR2 is FQNEAQ (reference sequence). CDR3 length equals 13 residues. The CDR3 spells CASSEDSRNEQFF. CDR3 coding DNA: TGTGCCAGCAGCGAGGACAGCCGTAATGAGCAGTTCTTC.

This clone was picked up one time. The chain recombines TRBV2 with TRBJ2-3; D may be TRBD2 (6 bases). The germline CDR1 and CDR2 sequences are SNHLY and FYNNEI. V was clipped by 3 bases and J by 9 bases, with 13 bases between them. This CDR3 region has 13 residues. CDR3 sequence reads: CASSDRERLTQYF. The CDR3 bases are TGTGCCAGCAGTGATCGGGAGCGACTGACGCAGTATTTT.

This clone showed up just once. The rearrangement links TRBV4-2 to TRBJ1-1; D remains ambiguous. Germline values: CDR1 LGHNA, CDR2 YNFKEQ. Between the trimmed V and J ends, which lost 0 bases and 5 bases, there was a span of 13 bases. CDR3 length: 15 residues. The CDR3, as DNA: TGTGCCAGCAGCCAAGATCTTCAGGTGTGGACTGAAGCTTTCTTT. Its translation is CASSQDLQVWTEAFF.

V usage is TRBV5-1 and J usage is TRBJ2-1, with 10 bases identical to TRBD2. Per germline, CDR1 SGHRS and CDR2 YFSETQ. V lost 2 bases to trimming and J lost 0 bases; unmatched junction nucleotides: 8. The CDR3 is 18 residues long. The CDR3 DNA is TGCGCCAGCAGCTTTTCACTAGCGGGGTTAAGCTCCTACAATGAGCAGTTCTTC. Protein product: CASSFSLAGLSSYNEQFF.

This rearrangement joins TRBV7-9 to TRBJ1-5; D is uncertain. Germline lookup yields CDR1 SEHNR and CDR2 FQNEAQ (reference sequence). The CDR3 loop spans 11 amino acids. Trimming stripped 5 bases from V and 7 bases from J, with 6 bases between. CDR3 DNA: TGTGCCAGCAGCCCCAGGCAGCCCCAGCATTTT. This translates into CASSPRQPQHF. Filled out from reference TRBV7-9 and TRBJ1-5, the complete variable domain reads DTGVSQNPRHKITKRGQNVTFRCDPISEHNRLYWYRQTLGQGPEFLTYFQNEAQLEKSRLLSDRFSAERPKGSFSTLEIQRTEQGDSAMYLCASSPRQPQHFGDGTRLSIL.

This chain joins TRBV6-5 and TRBJ2-1; 12 bases map to TRBD1. Germline V gene data show CDR1 as MNHEY and CDR2 as SVGAGI. The V gene end was trimmed by 1 base and the J gene end by 8 bases; junction bases not matched to a gene: 6. The CDR3 has 16 residues. CDR3 in amino acids: CASSYFGTGGWDEQFF. DNA for the CDR3: TGTGCCAGCAGTTACTTCGGGACAGGGGGCTGGGATGAGCAGTTCTTC.

The chain links TRBV19 to TRBJ1-2, with 10 bases matching TRBD1. From germline, CDR1 is LNHDA and CDR2 SQIVND (reference sequence). Trimming at V came to 5 bases and at J to 4 bases, leaving 4 bases not matched to a gene. The CDR3 consists of 14 residues. CDR3 DNA: TGTGCCAGTAGTGGGACAGGGGCGACCTATGGCTACACCTTC. This sequence encodes CASSGTGATYGYTF. Looking up the rest from reference TRBV19 and TRBJ1-2 gives the full variable domain: DGGITQSPKYLFRKEGQNVTLSCEQNLNHDAMYWYRQDPGQGLRLIYYSQIVNDFQKGDIAEGYSVSREKKESFPLTVTSAQKNPTAFYLCASSGTGATYGYTFGSGTRLTVV.

The V call is TRBV12-3 or TRBV12-4, the J call TRBJ1-2, with 8 bases aligning to TRBD1. V shed 6 bases and J 7 bases; nucleotides not matched to a gene: 1. This CDR3 spans 11 amino acids. The CDR3 DNA follows: TGTGCCAGCAGGCAGGGGGCTGGCTACACCTTC. Translating it yields CASRQGAGYTF.

The V and J genes are TRBV3-1 (or the pseudogene TRBV3-2) and TRBJ1-5; D not certain. The CDR3 totals 13 residues. The germline V gene encodes CDR1 LGHDT and CDR2 YNNKEL (reference sequence). Trimming took 5 bases from V and 0 from J, leaving 5 bases between them. The CDR3: CASSYSSNQPQHF. The CDR3 coding sequence is TGTGCCAGCAGCTACAGTAGCAATCAGCCCCAGCATTTT.

The chain uses TRBV18 and TRBJ2-1; a weak D match, TRBD2 (5 bases). CDR1 is KGHSH, CDR2 LQKENI, per germline. CDR3 length: 13 amino acids. V shed 2 bases and J shed 4 bases, with 6 bases lying between them. The CDR3 protein is CASSPAGYNEQFF. CDR3 sequence (DNA): TGTGCCAGCTCACCAGCGGGTTACAATGAGCAGTTCTTC.

The rearrangement joins TRBV2 to TRBJ2-5, with 7 bases lining up with TRBD2. CDR1 SNHLY and CDR2 FYNNEI come from the germline V gene. J gave up 1 base and V 8 bases, and 4 bases lay outside the gene matches. This CDR3 region has 13 residues. The CDR3, as DNA: TGTGCCAGCCAGCGGGACTCCCAAGAGACCCAGTACTTC. Amino acids: CASQRDSQETQYF.

This clone was counted once. The CDR3 loop is CASSPTFNQETQYF. The CDR3 bases are TGTGCCAGCTCACCAACTTTCAACCAAGAGACCCAGTACTTC. V usage is TRBV18 and J usage is TRBJ2-5; D unresolved. There are 14 residues in the CDR3. Trimming removed 2 bases at V and 0 bases at J, with 7 bases between. Germline V gives CDR1 KGHSH, CDR2 LQKENI.

This clone was observed a single time. The chain combines TRBV6-1 with TRBJ1-2; D is possibly TRBD1 (5 bases). Trimming removed 3 bases at V and 10 bases at J, with 18 bases between. Germline-derived CDR1 and CDR2 are MNHNS and SASEGT. This CDR3 has 14 residues. CDR3 loop: CASSEVDSYVDYTF. For the CDR3, the DNA is TGTGCCAGCAGTGAGGTCGACAGTTACGTAGACTACACCTTC.

This clone has only a few counts. J is TRBJ2-3 and V is TRBV7-9, with D uncertain. CDR3 length: 12 amino acids. Between the trimmed V and J ends, which lost 3 bases and 4 bases, there was a span of 5 bases. Looked up from germline, CDR1 is SEHNR and CDR2 is FQNEAQ (reference sequence). The CDR3 DNA reads as TGTGCCAGCAGCTTTACATCAGATACGCAGTATTTT. This codes for CASSFTSDTQYF.

The genes are TRBV11-2 and TRBJ2-7, with 14 bases lining up with TRBD2. CDR3 length equals 17 residues. V lost 4 bases, J lost 7 bases, and 12 bases stayed unmatched. Germline lookup yields CDR1 SGHAT and CDR2 FQNNGV. The CDR3 here is CASSSAGLAGDVREQYF. The CDR3 DNA reads as TGTGCCAGCAGCTCCGCGGGACTAGCGGGAGACGTCAGGGAGCAGTACTTC.

The chain couples TRBV27 to TRBJ1-2; D gene ambiguous. V was trimmed by 3 bases and J by 2 bases, leaving 16 bases between them. This CDR3 region has 16 residues. CDR1 is MNHEY and CDR2 is SMNVEV in the germline V gene (reference sequence). CDR3 coding DNA: TGTGCCAGCAGTTTGTCACAGCTTTTCGGCAACTATGGCTACACCTTC. Its protein is CASSLSQLFGNYGYTF.

The chain recombines TRBV5-1 with TRBJ2-1, with a possible D match to TRBD2 (6 bases). There are 17 residues in the CDR3. The germline gives CDR1 SGHRS, CDR2 YFSETQ. The V end lost 4 bases, the J end lost 5 bases, and 22 bases lay between the germline ends. In DNA, the CDR3 is TGCGCCAGCAGCAAGTCGGGGGTCCCGCGGGGAAACAATGAGCAGTTCTTC. Residues: CASSKSGVPRGNNEQFF. The variable domain in full, completed from reference TRBV5-1 and TRBJ2-1, reads KAGVTQTPRYLIKTRGQQVTLSCSPISGHRSVSWYQQTPGQGLQFLFEYFSETQRNKGNFPGRFSGRQFSNSRSEMNVSTLELGDSALYLCASSKSGVPRGNNEQFFGPGTRLTVL.

As to this clone: The sample contains more than one DNA sequence encoding this CDR3. The rearrangement uses TRBV5-5 and TRBJ2-1, with 12 bases that match TRBD2. Germline V gives CDR1 SGHKS, CDR2 YYEKEE (reference sequence). The CDR3 runs 14 residues. Trimming at V came to 2 bases and at J to 8 bases, leaving 2 bases not matched to a gene. Here the CDR3 DNA reads TGTGCCAGCAGCTTTCTAGCGGGAGGGGATGAGCAGTTCTTC. Protein: CASSFLAGGDEQFF.

The gene calls are TRBV19 and TRBJ2-1, with 9 bases lining up with TRBD2. J was trimmed by 6 bases and V by 3 bases; bases with no gene match: 12. CDR1 is LNHDA, CDR2 SQIVND, per germline (reference sequence). This CDR3 has 17 amino acids. The CDR3 loop reads CASSMVAPGLAGNEQFF. CDR3 in DNA: TGTGCCAGTAGTATGGTGGCCCCGGGACTAGCTGGCAATGAGCAGTTCTTC.

The chain is built from TRBV6-6 and TRBJ1-2; TRBD1 matches 7 bases. V lost 2 bases, J lost 4 bases, and 10 bases stayed unmatched. Germline CDR1 reads MNHNY; CDR2 reads SVGAGI (reference sequence). This CDR3 region has 16 residues. The CDR3 loop reads CASSYAGTVDLYGYTF. Written as DNA, the CDR3 is TGTGCCAGCAGTTACGCCGGGACAGTGGATCTCTATGGCTACACCTTC.

V and J are TRBV14 and TRBJ1-1, with 7 bases that match TRBD1. This CDR3 is 16 amino acids long. The J segment lost 0 bases and the V segment lost 2 bases, leaving 6 bases of the junction unmatched. Germline V gene data show CDR1 as SGHDN and CDR2 as FVKESK. The CDR3 nucleotides read TGTGCCAGCAGCCAACTACCGGGACAGCTGAACACTGAAGCTTTCTTT. It is translated as CASSQLPGQLNTEAFF.

CDR3 loop: CASSRPGQDSSIPEKLFF. Here the CDR3 DNA reads TGTGCCAGCAGCCGACCGGGACAGGATTCATCCATACCTGAAAAACTGTTTTTT. This chain joins TRBV6-6 and TRBJ1-4, with 8 bases aligning to TRBD1. The CDR3 consists of 18 residues. Germline V gene sequence: CDR1 MNHNY, CDR2 SVGAGI (reference sequence). Unmatched junction bases numbered 19, after V lost 6 bases and J lost 7 bases.

This chain joins TRBV5-1 and TRBJ2-7; 7 nucleotides match TRBD1. Germline values: CDR1 SGHRS, CDR2 YFSETQ. The J segment lost 0 bases and the V segment lost 4 bases, leaving 16 bases of the junction unmatched. The CDR3 runs 18 residues. CDR3: CASSVGAAGGATSYEQYF. The CDR3, as DNA: TGCGCCAGCAGCGTGGGGGCTGCAGGGGGTGCCACCTCCTACGAGCAGTACTTC.

The V gene is TRBV29-1, the J gene TRBJ2-2, with D tentatively TRBD1 (5 bases). Per germline, CDR1 SQVTM and CDR2 ANQGSEA. The CDR3 runs 14 residues. V lost 5 bases and J lost 2, with 12 bases in between. The CDR3 sequence is CSVRDRTNTGELFF. Written as DNA, the CDR3 is TGCAGCGTTCGAGACAGAACAAACACCGGGGAGCTGTTTTTT.

The J gene is TRBJ2-3, the V gene TRBV6-6, with no clear D. This CDR3 is built from 13 residues. V was clipped by 7 bases and J by 0 bases, with 8 bases between them. Germline V gene lookup returns CDR1 MNHNY and CDR2 SVGAGI (reference sequence). The DNA of the CDR3 is TGTGCCAGCATTGAGTCTAGCACAGATACGCAGTATTTT. It codes for CASIESSTDTQYF.

The chain is built from TRBV7-8 and TRBJ2-1; TRBD2 matches 9 bases. From germline, CDR1 is SGHVS and CDR2 FQNEAQ. The CDR3 spans 16 residues. Trimming at V came to 0 bases and at J to 5 bases, leaving 5 bases not matched to a gene. CDR3: CASSLASGRPNNEQFF. As DNA, the CDR3 is TGTGCCAGCAGCTTAGCCAGCGGGAGGCCGAACAATGAGCAGTTCTTC.

The chain combines TRBV4-1 with TRBJ1-2, with D perhaps matching TRBD1 (5 bases). The CDR3 extends over 14 amino acids. CDR1 is MGHRA, CDR2 YSYEKL, per germline. V was cut by 3 bases and J by 5 bases, with 13 bases left in between. The CDR3 DNA sequence: TGCGCCAGCAGCCACCTTATAGGGGTGTATGGCTACACCTTC. Translating it yields CASSHLIGVYGYTF.